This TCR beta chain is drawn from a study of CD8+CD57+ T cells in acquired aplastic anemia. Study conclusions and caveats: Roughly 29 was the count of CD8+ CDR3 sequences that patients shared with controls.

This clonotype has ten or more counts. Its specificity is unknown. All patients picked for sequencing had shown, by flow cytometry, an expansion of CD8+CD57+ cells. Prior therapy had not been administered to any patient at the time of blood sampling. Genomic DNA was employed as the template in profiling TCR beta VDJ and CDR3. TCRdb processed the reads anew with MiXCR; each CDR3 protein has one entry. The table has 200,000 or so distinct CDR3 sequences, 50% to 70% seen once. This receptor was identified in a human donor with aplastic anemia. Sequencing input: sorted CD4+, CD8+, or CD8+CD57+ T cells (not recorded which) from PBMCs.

The CDR3 here is CASSVDGTSGNTIYF. In DNA form, the CDR3 reads TGTGCCAGCAGCGTAGATGGGACCTCTGGAAACACCATATATTTT. V is TRBV9 and J is TRBJ1-3; weak D call: TRBD1 (5 bases). V was pared by 0 bases and J by 0 bases, with 7 bases between. There are 15 residues in the CDR3. CDR1 SGDLS and CDR2 YYNGEE come from the germline V gene. Based on the CDR3 plus reference TRBV9 and TRBJ1-3, the full variable domain is DSGVTQTPKHLITATGQRVTLRCSPRSGDLSVYWYQQSLDQGLQFLIQYYNGEERAKGNILERFSAQQFPDLHSELNLSSLELGDSALYFCASSVDGTSGNTIYFGEGSWLTVV.